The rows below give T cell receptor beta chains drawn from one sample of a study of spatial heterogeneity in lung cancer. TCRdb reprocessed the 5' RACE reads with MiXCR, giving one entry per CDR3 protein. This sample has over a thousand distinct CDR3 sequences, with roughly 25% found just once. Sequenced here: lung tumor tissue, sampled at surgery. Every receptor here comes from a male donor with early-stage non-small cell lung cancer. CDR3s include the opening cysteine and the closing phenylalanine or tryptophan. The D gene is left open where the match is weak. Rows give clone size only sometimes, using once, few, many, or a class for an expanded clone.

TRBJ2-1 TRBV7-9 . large CASSLPGQLYVEQFF TGTGCCAGCAGCTTACCGGGTCAGCTGTACGTTGAGCAGTTCTTC
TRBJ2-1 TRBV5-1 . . CASSLAGGRQFVHEQFF TGCGCCAGCAGCTTGGCCGGGGGGCGCCAGTTCGTCCATGAGCAGTTCTTC
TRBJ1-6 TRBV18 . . CASSTVDSSYNSPLHF TGTGCCAGCTCAACCGTGGATAGCTCCTATAATTCACCCCTCCACTTT
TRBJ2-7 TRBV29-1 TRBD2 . CSEPPPNRLAGADEQYF TGCAGTGAACCCCCTCCTAATCGACTAGCGGGGGCGGACGAGCAGTACTTC
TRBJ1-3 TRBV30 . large CAWSLPVTGSGNTIYF TGTGCCTGGAGTCTCCCGGTAACCGGCTCTGGAAACACCATATATTTT
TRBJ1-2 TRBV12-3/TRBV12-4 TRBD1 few CASTNRDRGGYTF TGTGCCAGCACCAACCGGGACAGGGGAGGCTACACCTTC
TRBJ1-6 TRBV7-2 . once CASSLPPGDPLHF TGTGCCAGCAGCCTACCGCCGGGGGATCCCCTCCACTTT
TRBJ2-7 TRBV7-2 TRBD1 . CASSRGQGAYEQYF TGTGCCAGCAGCCGGGGACAGGGGGCCTACGAGCAGTACTTC
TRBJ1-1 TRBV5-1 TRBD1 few CASSLRTGLLTEAFF TGCGCCAGCAGCCTGCGGACAGGTCTTTTGACTGAAGCTTTCTTT
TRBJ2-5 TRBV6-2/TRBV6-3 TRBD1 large CASSWTGGYQETQYF TGTGCCAGCAGTTGGACAGGGGGCTACCAAGAGACCCAGTACTTC